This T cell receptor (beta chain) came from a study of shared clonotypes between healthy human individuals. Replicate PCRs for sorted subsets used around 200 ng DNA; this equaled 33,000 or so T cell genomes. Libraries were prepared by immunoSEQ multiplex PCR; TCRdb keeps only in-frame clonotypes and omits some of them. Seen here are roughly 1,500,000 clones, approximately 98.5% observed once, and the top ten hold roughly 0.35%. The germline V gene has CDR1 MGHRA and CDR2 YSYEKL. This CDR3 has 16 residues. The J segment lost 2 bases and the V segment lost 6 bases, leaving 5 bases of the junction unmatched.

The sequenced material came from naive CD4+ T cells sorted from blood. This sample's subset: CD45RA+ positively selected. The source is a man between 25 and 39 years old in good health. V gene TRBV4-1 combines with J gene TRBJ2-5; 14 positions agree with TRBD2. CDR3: CASSRGTSGRQETQYF. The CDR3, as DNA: TGCGCCAGCAGTCGAGGGACTAGCGGGAGACAAGAGACCCAGTACTTC.